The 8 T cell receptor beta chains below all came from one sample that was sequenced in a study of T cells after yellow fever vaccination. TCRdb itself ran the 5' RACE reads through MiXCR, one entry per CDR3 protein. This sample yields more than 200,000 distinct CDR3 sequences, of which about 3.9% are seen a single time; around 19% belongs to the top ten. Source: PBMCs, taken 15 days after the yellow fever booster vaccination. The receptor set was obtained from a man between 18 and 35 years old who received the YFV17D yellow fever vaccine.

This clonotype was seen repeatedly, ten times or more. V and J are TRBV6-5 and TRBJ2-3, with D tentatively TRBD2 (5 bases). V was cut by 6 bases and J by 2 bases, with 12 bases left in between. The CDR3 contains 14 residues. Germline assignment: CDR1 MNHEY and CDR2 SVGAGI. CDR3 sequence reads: CASRTGSFTDTQYF. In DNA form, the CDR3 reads TGTGCCAGCAGGACGGGGTCCTTCACAGATACGCAGTATTTT.

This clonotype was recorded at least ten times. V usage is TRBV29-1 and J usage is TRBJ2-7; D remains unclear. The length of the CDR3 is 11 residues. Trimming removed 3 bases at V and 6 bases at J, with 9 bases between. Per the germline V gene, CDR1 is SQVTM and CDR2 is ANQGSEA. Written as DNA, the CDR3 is TGCAGCGTTGAGGGGTCAAGCGAGCAGTACGTC. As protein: CSVEGSSEQYV.

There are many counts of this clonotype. The CDR3 region has the DNA TGTGCCAGCAGCCCGGCCGGGACAGGTTACGGGGACACTGAAGCTTTCTTT. It encodes CASSPAGTGYGDTEAFF. The J gene is TRBJ1-1, the V gene TRBV5-6; TRBD1 agrees at 8 bases. Trimming took 4 bases from V and 3 from J; bases not matched to a gene: 14. The V gene's germline CDR1 is SGHDT and CDR2 YYEEEE. This CDR3 has 17 amino acids. The full variable domain, rest sourced from reference TRBV5-6 and TRBJ1-1, is DAGVTQSPTHLIKTRGQQVTLRCSPKSGHDTVSWYQQALGQGPQFIFQYYEEEERQRGNFPDRFSGHQFPNYSSELNVNALLLGDSALYLCASSPAGTGYGDTEAFFGQGTRLTVV.

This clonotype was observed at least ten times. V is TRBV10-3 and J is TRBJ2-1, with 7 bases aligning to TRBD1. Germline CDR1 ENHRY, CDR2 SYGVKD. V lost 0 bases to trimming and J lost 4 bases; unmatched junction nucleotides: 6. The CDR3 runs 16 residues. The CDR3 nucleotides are TGTGCCATCAGTGAGTCGATTACAGGGGTTTACAATGAGCAGTTCTTC. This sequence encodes CAISESITGVYNEQFF.

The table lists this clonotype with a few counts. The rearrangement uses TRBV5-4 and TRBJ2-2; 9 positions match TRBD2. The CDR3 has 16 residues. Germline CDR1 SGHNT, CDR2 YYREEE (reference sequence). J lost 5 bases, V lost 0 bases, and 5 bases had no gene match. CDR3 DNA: TGTGCCAGCAGCTTGGGAGGAGCGGGGGGTACCGGGGAGCTGTTTTTT. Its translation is CASSLGGAGGTGELFF.

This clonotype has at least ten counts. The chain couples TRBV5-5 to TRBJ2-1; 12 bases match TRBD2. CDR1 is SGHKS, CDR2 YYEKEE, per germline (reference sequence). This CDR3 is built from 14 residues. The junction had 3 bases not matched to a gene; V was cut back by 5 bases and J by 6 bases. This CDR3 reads CASRPGLAGNEQFF. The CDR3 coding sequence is TGTGCCAGCAGACCGGGACTAGCGGGCAATGAGCAGTTCTTC.

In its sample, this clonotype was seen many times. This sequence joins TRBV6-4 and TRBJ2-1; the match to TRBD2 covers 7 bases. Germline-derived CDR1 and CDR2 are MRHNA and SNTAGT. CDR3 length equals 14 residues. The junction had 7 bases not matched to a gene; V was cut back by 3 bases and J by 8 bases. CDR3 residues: CASSDGGEGHEQFF. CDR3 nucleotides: TGTGCCAGCAGTGATGGGGGGGAGGGCCATGAGCAGTTCTTC.

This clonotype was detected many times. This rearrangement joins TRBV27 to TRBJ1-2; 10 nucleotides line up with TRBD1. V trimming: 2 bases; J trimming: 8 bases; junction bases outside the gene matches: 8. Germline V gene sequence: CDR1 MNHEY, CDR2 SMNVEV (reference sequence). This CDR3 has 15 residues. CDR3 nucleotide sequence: TGTGCCAGCAGTTTAACTCGGACAGGGGGACTAGGCTACACCTTC. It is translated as CASSLTRTGGLGYTF.